This TCR beta chain comes out of a study of cytomegalovirus exposure and HLA in healthy donors. General study findings and limits: Available immune exposure information covered CMV serostatus only.

PCR amplification relied on 60 Vbeta primers (plus 13 Jbeta primers). Authors' methods: A later analysis tallied tens of millions of unique TCR beta chains, around 12 million of them shared. Using immunoSEQ multiplex PCR, the repertoire was profiled, and TCRdb retains in-frame clones only, with some absent. V and J calls and clone size come straight from that table; D and trimming were deduced from the DNA. The sample holds 180,000 or so clones. Germline V lookup: CDR1 ENHRY, CDR2 SYGVKD. Trimming left V 11 bases short and J 11 bases short, with 18 bases between. This CDR3 spans 11 amino acids. Worth noting for this clone: Antigen: not known.

The chain combines TRBV10-3 with TRBJ1-1, with TRBD1 as a possible D gene (5 bases). The sequencing sample was made of PBMCs. The sequence was obtained from a boy aged 5-17 years in good health and CMV-seronegative. CDR3 residues: CAPTTGGGAFF. The CDR3 DNA reads as TGTGCCCCCACGACGGGGGGTGGGGCTTTCTTT.